Listed below are T cell receptor beta chains from one sample, sequenced in a study of cytomegalovirus exposure and HLA in healthy donors. Clones were sequenced by immunoSEQ multiplex PCR, and TCRdb holds only the in-frame ones, with some missing. The sample yields about 130,000 clones, over 70% seen once. Sequenced: PBMCs. All receptors derive from a man between 18 and 35 years old in good health and CMV-seropositive. Each CDR3 is given with its conserved first and last residue. D genes are given only for firm matches. The size of a clone is reported for some rows only, either as once, few or many, or as a class for expanded clones.

v_gene	d_gene	j_gene	abundance	CDR3nt	CDR3aa
TRBV6-5	TRBD1	TRBJ2-7	.	TGTGCCAGCAGAGCAACAGGGGACCACGAGCAGTACTTC	CASRATGDHEQYF
TRBV7-6	TRBD2	TRBJ2-3	.	TGTGCCAGCAGCTTAGGGTCTAGCGGGAGAACAGATACGCAGTATTTT	CASSLGSSGRTDTQYF
TRBV12-5	TRBD1	TRBJ1-4	.	TGTGCTAGTGGCCCGAATGGACAGGGTAATGAAAAACTGTTTTTT	CASGPNGQGNEKLFF
TRBV7-8	.	TRBJ1-6	.	TGTGCCAGCAGCTTACGGGGGACCTATAATTCACCCCTCCACTTT	CASSLRGTYNSPLHF
TRBV18	.	TRBJ1-5	.	TGTGCCAGCTCACCCCAGGGACAAGCGTTTAATCAGCCCCAGCATTTT	CASSPQGQAFNQPQHF
TRBV27	TRBD1	TRBJ2-7	.	TGTGCCAGCAGTCGAAGGACAGGGCGGTACGAGCAGTACTTC	CASSRRTGRYEQYF
TRBV5-1	.	TRBJ2-5	once	TGCGCCAGCAGCTTGGGGGGCTCCCAAGAGACCCAGTACTTC	CASSLGGSQETQYF
TRBV4-3	.	TRBJ2-7	.	TGCGCCAGCAGCCAAGATTTACAGGGAATACTGGGCGAGCAGTACTTC	CASSQDLQGILGEQYF
TRBV7-2	TRBD2	TRBJ2-5	.	TGTGCCAGCAGCTTAAATCCCCCCGCGGGAGGGGGGGAGACCCAGTACTTC	CASSLNPPAGGGETQYF
TRBV20-1	.	TRBJ2-7	.	TGCAGTGCTAGCGACTGGCTCGAGCAGTACTTC	CSASDWLEQYF
TRBV5-6	.	TRBJ1-3	.	TGTGCCAGCAGCTTGGAGGGGGTCCCCTCTGGAAACACCATATATTTT	CASSLEGVPSGNTIYF
TRBV5-1	.	TRBJ2-3	few	TGCGCCAGCAGCTTGACCAATGGGGCGGATACGCAGTATTTT	CASSLTNGADTQYF
TRBV6-5	TRBD1	TRBJ1-2	.	TGTGCCAGCAGCGACCTTGTACAGGGGGCAGGCTACACCTTC	CASSDLVQGAGYTF
TRBV7-2	TRBD2	TRBJ2-3	few	TGTGCCAGCAGCTTGTCTGTTCGGGCTAGCGGGAGGTACACAGATACGCAGTATTTT	CASSLSVRASGRYTDTQYF
TRBV19	TRBD2	TRBJ2-3	.	TGTGCCAGTAGTGACGGGACTAGCGGGAGGGTGGATACGCAGTATTTT	CASSDGTSGRVDTQYF
TRBV7-6	TRBD1	TRBJ1-6	few	TGTGCCAGCAGCTTGGGACAGGGGGGTTCACCCCTCCACTTT	CASSLGQGGSPLHF
TRBV6-5	.	TRBJ2-1	.	TGTGCCAGCAGTTCGCAGTGGAGCTCCTACAATGAGCAGTTCTTC	CASSSQWSSYNEQFF
TRBV5-6	.	TRBJ2-1	.	TGTGCCAGCAGCCTAAGGACAGTCCCGGGCCCCAATGAGCAGTTCTTC	CASSLRTVPGPNEQFF
TRBV19	.	TRBJ1-1	.	TGTGCCAGTAGTATAAACCGCGGGAACACTGAAGCTTTCTTT	CASSINRGNTEAFF
TRBV15	TRBD1	TRBJ2-3	once	TGTGCCACCAGCATACACTACCGACAGGGAAATACGCAGTATTTT	CATSIHYRQGNTQYF
TRBV2	.	TRBJ2-1	.	TGTGCCAGCATTTCGGGACTGCTATTCGACAATGAGCAGTTCTTC	CASISGLLFDNEQFF
TRBV14	TRBD1	TRBJ2-7	.	TGTGCCAGCAGTCAAGACAGGGGGATTTCTGCCTACGAGCAGTACTTC	CASSQDRGISAYEQYF
TRBV5-6	.	TRBJ1-1	.	TGTGCCAGCAGCTTGGGGGGGGGCACTGAAGCTTTCTTT	CASSLGGGTEAFF
TRBV7-2	.	TRBJ1-3	.	TGTGCCAGCAGCTCCCAGGGGATCGGAAACACCATATATTTT	CASSSQGIGNTIYF
TRBV5-1	.	TRBJ2-7	.	TGCGCCAGCAGCTTCGGCCACACGACACCCTACGAGCAGTACTTC	CASSFGHTTPYEQYF